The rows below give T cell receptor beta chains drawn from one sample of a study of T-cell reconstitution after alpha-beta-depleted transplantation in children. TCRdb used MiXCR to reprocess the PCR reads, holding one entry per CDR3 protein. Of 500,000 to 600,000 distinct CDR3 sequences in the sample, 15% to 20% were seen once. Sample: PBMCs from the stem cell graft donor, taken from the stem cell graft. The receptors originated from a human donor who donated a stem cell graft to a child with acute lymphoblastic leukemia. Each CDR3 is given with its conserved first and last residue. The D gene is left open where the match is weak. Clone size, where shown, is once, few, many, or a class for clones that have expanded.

cdr3_nt: TGTGCCAGCAGCGACAGGAGCACAGATACGCAGTATTTT
cdr3_aa: CASSDRSTDTQYF
cdr3_length: 13
v_call: TRBV7-9
j_call: TRBJ2-3
d_call: -
clone_size: -

cdr3_nt: TGTGCCACCACGGACACCCGCTACAATGAGCAGTTCTTC
cdr3_aa: CATTDTRYNEQFF
cdr3_length: 13
v_call: TRBV24-1
j_call: TRBJ2-1
d_call: -
clone_size: few

cdr3_nt: TGTGCCAGCAGCGTAGCGGCAGGGACGTACGAGCAGTACTTC
cdr3_aa: CASSVAAGTYEQYF
cdr3_length: 14
v_call: TRBV9
j_call: TRBJ2-7
d_call: -
clone_size: -

cdr3_nt: TGTGCCAGCAGTTACCTAGAGGGGGAGACCCAGTACTTC
cdr3_aa: CASSYLEGETQYF
cdr3_length: 13
v_call: TRBV6-5
j_call: TRBJ2-5
d_call: -
clone_size: -

cdr3_nt: TGTGCCAGCACAGGGATTGCCGGCAACGAGCAGTACTTC
cdr3_aa: CASTGIAGNEQYF
cdr3_length: 13
v_call: TRBV25-1
j_call: TRBJ2-7
d_call: -
clone_size: -

cdr3_nt: TGTGCCAGCAGCTCCACCGGGACAGGGCGGGTTGGTGAGCAGTTCTTC
cdr3_aa: CASSSTGTGRVGEQFF
cdr3_length: 16
v_call: TRBV7-9
j_call: TRBJ2-1
d_call: TRBD1
clone_size: few

cdr3_nt: TGTGCCAGCAGTGACCCCAGGGTTGGGGAGCAGTACTTC
cdr3_aa: CASSDPRVGEQYF
cdr3_length: 13
v_call: TRBV2
j_call: TRBJ2-7
d_call: -
clone_size: few

cdr3_nt: TGCAGCGTTGAGGAGGGAGAGAATGAGCAGTTCTTC
cdr3_aa: CSVEEGENEQFF
cdr3_length: 12
v_call: TRBV29-1
j_call: TRBJ2-1
d_call: -
clone_size: few

cdr3_nt: TGCGCCAGCAGCTCGAGTACTAGCGGGAACTTGCAGTTCTTC
cdr3_aa: CASSSSTSGNLQFF
cdr3_length: 14
v_call: TRBV5-1
j_call: TRBJ2-1
d_call: TRBD2
clone_size: few

cdr3_nt: TGCAGCGTTGAAGATCTGGGCTCATACGAGCAGTACTTC
cdr3_aa: CSVEDLGSYEQYF
cdr3_length: 13
v_call: TRBV29-1
j_call: TRBJ2-7
d_call: -
clone_size: few

cdr3_nt: TGTGCCAGCAGCTTGACTAGGTTGGCGGGAGAGGAAAACAATGAGCAGTTCTTC
cdr3_aa: CASSLTRLAGEENNEQFF
cdr3_length: 18
v_call: TRBV5-4
j_call: TRBJ2-1
d_call: TRBD2
clone_size: -

cdr3_nt: TGCAGCGTTATTTGGGGTACTCGGGGCGAGCAGTACTTC
cdr3_aa: CSVIWGTRGEQYF
cdr3_length: 13
v_call: TRBV29-1
j_call: TRBJ2-7
d_call: -
clone_size: few

cdr3_nt: TGTGCCAGCAGTTATGCCCCCTCTAACTATGGCTACACCTTC
cdr3_aa: CASSYAPSNYGYTF
cdr3_length: 14
v_call: TRBV6-5
j_call: TRBJ1-2
d_call: -
clone_size: -

cdr3_nt: TGCAGCGTCGGACTAGCTCGAGCAATTCAGTTCTTC
cdr3_aa: CSVGLARAIQFF
cdr3_length: 12
v_call: TRBV29-1
j_call: TRBJ2-1
d_call: TRBD2
clone_size: -

cdr3_nt: TGTGCCAGCAGCTCCCCTCAGGGGGATGGCTATGGCTACACCTTC
cdr3_aa: CASSSPQGDGYGYTF
cdr3_length: 15
v_call: TRBV12-3/TRBV12-4
j_call: TRBJ1-2
d_call: TRBD1
clone_size: -

cdr3_nt: TGCGCCAGCAGCTTGGGAGTCGGGACTAGCGGGAGAACAGATACGCAGTATTTT
cdr3_aa: CASSLGVGTSGRTDTQYF
cdr3_length: 18
v_call: TRBV5-1
j_call: TRBJ2-3
d_call: TRBD2
clone_size: -

cdr3_nt: TGTGCCAGCAGCTTAGACCCGAGTGTTACGCAGTATTTT
cdr3_aa: CASSLDPSVTQYF
cdr3_length: 13
v_call: TRBV7-9
j_call: TRBJ2-3
d_call: -
clone_size: -